The T cell receptor (beta chain) under discussion was sequenced for a study of blood T cells in healthy people across ages. In the study overall: There was about one barcoded beta molecule captured by template switching per two T cells. Study conclusions and caveats: Roughly linear declines in TCR beta diversity per million T cells occurred with age.

In the case of this clonotype: Its specificity is unknown.

The CDR3 sequence is 11 residues long. V was clipped by 3 bases and J by 7 bases, with 6 bases between them. In germline, CDR1 is SEHNR, CDR2 FQNEAQ (reference sequence). It was about 10 milliliters of peripheral blood that were drawn from each donor. A second PCR of about 6 to 11 cycles used a sample-barcoded 5' primer and a J-beta primer mix. Each TCR beta cDNA got a 12-nucleotide random molecular identifier. TCRdb re-analysed the 5' RACE reads in MiXCR, keeping a single row per CDR3 protein. The sample carries roughly 1,500,000 distinct CDR3 sequences, 42% recorded once. Sequencing input: blood. The chain employs TRBV7-9 and TRBJ1-1; D remains unclear. This clonotype was obtained from a woman under 30 in good health. The CDR3 coding sequence is TGTGCCAGCAGCTTTGACGGTGAAGCTTTCTTT. It is translated as CASSFDGEAFF.